This T cell receptor beta chain was captured in a study of T cell responses to AZD1222 COVID-19 vaccine. V shed 4 bases and J shed 3 bases, with 6 bases lying between them. The germline V gene encodes CDR1 SGHAT and CDR2 FQNNGV. There are 12 residues in the CDR3. TCRdb keeps only in-frame clones here, not all; method: immunoSEQ multiplex PCR. This table holds tens of thousands of clones, around three quarters found once. This chain links TRBV11-2 with TRBJ1-2, with D possibly being TRBD1 (5 bases). The origin of this receptor is an adult in good health. The sample here was peripheral blood, taken on day 0 of AZD1222 vaccination. The CDR3 DNA sequence: TGTGCCAGCAGCTGGGACCACTATGGCTACACCTTC. Translated, it gives CASSWDHYGYTF.